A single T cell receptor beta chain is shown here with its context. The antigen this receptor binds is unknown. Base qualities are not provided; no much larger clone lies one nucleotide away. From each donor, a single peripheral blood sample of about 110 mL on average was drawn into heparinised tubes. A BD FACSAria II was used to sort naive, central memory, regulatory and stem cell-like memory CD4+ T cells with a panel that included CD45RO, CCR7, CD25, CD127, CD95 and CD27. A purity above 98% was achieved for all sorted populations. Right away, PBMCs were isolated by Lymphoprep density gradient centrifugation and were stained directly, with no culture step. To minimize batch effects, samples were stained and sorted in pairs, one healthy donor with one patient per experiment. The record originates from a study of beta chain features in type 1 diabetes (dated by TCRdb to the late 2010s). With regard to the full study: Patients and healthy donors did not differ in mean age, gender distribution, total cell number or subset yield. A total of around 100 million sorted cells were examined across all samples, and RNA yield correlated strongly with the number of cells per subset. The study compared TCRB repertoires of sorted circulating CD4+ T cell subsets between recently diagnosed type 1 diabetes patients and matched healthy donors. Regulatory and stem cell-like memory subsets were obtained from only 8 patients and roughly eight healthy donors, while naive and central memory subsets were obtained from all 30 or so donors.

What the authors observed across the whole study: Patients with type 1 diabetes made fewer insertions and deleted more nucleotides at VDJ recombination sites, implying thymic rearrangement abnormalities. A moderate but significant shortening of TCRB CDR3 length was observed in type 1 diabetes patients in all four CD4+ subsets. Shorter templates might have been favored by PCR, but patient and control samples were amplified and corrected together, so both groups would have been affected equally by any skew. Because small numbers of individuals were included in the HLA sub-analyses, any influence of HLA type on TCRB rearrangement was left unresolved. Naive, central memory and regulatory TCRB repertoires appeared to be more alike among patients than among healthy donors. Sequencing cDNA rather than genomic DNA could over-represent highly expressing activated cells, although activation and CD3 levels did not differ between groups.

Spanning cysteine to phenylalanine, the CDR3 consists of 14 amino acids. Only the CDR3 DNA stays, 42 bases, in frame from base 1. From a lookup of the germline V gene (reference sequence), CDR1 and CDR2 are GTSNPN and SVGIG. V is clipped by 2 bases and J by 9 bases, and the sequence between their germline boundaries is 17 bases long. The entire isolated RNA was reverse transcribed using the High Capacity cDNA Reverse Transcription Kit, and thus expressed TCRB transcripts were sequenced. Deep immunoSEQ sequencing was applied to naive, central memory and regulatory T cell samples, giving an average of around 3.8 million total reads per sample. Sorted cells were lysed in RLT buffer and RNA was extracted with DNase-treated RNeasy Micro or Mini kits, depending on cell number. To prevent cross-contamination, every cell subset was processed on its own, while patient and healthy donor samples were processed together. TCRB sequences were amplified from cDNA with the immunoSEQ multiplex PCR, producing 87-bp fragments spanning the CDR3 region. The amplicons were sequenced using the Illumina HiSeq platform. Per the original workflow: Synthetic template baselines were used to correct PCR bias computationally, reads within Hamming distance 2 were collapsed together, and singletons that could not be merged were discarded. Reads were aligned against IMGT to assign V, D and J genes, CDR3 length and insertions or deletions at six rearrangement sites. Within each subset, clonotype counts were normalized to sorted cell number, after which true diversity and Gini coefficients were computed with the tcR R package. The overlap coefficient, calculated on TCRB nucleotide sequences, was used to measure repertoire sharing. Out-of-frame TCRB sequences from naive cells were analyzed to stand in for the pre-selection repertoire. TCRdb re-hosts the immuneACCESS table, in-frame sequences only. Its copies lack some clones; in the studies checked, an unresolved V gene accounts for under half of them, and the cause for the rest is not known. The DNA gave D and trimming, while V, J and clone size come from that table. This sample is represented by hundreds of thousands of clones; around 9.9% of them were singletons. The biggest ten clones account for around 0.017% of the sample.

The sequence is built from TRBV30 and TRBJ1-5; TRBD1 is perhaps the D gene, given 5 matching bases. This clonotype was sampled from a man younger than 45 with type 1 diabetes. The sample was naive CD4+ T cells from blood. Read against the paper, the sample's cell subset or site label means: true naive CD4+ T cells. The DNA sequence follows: TGTGCCTGGAGTCAAAGGGGCTTTTCTCCGCCCCAGCATTTT. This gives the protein CAWSQRGFSPPQHF.